Shown below are 3 T cell receptor beta chains from a single sample sequenced in a study of cytomegalovirus exposure and HLA in healthy donors. PCR employed 60 Vbeta and 13 Jbeta primers. The protocol was immunoSEQ multiplex PCR, while the TCRdb copy is restricted to in-frame clones and leaves out a portion. Here the sample spans approximately 130,000 clones, roughly 60% being singletons. Sequencing was performed on PBMCs. The source is a woman aged 40 to 49 in good health and CMV-seronegative.

This clone showed up just a few times. The chain has TRBV2 and TRBJ1-2; 9 nucleotides agree with TRBD1. The CDR3 totals 15 residues. Germline V gene data show CDR1 as SNHLY and CDR2 as FYNNEI. The junction had 13 bases not matched to a gene; V was cut back by 6 bases and J by 8 bases. CDR3: CASSSTGGASFGYTF. The CDR3 nucleotides read TGTGCCAGCAGCTCCACAGGGGGCGCCTCCTTCGGCTACACCTTC.

The chain recombines TRBV5-6 with TRBJ1-2, with D possibly matching TRBD1 (5 bases). V was trimmed by 0 bases and J by 2 bases, leaving 11 bases between them. CDR1 and CDR2 (germline): SGHDT, YYEEEE. The CDR3 runs to 15 residues. CDR3 amino acids: CASSLEGRVNYGYTF. The DNA for the CDR3 is TGTGCCAGCAGCTTGGAGGGCAGGGTAAACTATGGCTACACCTTC.

This clone was found once. V and J are TRBV28 and TRBJ2-1, with D tentatively TRBD1 (5 bases). The ends were cut back, 6 bases at V and 2 bases at J, with 11 bases in the middle. This CDR3 spans 14 amino acids. Germline lookup yields CDR1 MDHEN and CDR2 SYDVKM. The CDR3 region has the DNA TGTGCCAGCAGGACGCCAGGGCCCTACAATGAGCAGTTCTTC. This translates into CASRTPGPYNEQFF.